This T cell receptor (beta chain) is from a study of T cell changes during pregnancy in multiple sclerosis. The assay was immunoSEQ multiplex PCR, and TCRdb's table has in-frame clones only and misses some. Seen here are approximately 53,000 clones, approximately 91% observed once, and the top ten hold under 0.3%. J lost 3 bases, V lost 3 bases, and 4 bases had no gene match. From germline, CDR1 is LNHDA and CDR2 SQIVND (reference sequence). The CDR3 contains 14 residues. This chain links TRBV19 with TRBJ1-1, with 7 bases that match TRBD1. The input for sequencing was CD4+ T cells from peripheral blood mononuclear cells, taken in the second trimester of pregnancy. This sequence was found in a female donor with multiple sclerosis, enrolled in a pregnancy study. The CDR3 DNA follows: TGTGCCAGTAGTATGGACAGGCAAGACACTGAAGCTTTCTTT. Protein sequence: CASSMDRQDTEAFF.